This T cell receptor (beta chain) was found in a study of blood T cell repertoires in COVID-19. Repertoires were generated with immunoSEQ multiplex PCR, while TCRdb's copy carries only in-frame clones and drops some. The table has around 140,000 clones, 85% to 90% seen once. The CDR3 consists of 13 residues. CDR1 is MNHEY, CDR2 SVGAGI, per germline. This clone has only one observation. At one boundary the junction diverges from the germline segment, which might be a read error. The chain couples TRBV6-5 to TRBJ2-3, with unresolved D. The receptor's source is a man in his forties or fifties with active or convalescent COVID-19. The sequenced material came from peripheral blood. The DNA for the CDR3 is TGTGCCAGCAATTACGACTTCACAGATACGCAGTATTTT. Translating it yields CASNYDFTDTQYF.